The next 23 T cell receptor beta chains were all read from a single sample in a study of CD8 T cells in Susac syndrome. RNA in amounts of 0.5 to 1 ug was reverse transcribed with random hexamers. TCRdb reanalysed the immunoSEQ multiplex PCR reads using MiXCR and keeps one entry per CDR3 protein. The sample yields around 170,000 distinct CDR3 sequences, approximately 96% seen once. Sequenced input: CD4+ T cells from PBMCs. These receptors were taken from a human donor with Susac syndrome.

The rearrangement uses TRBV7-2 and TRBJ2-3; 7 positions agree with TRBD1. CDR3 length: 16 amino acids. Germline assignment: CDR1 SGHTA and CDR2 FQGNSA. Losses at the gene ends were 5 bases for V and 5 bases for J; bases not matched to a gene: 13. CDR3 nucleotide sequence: TGTGCCAGCAGCACATGGACAGGCCAAGGCGTAGATACGCAGTATTTT. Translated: CASSTWTGQGVDTQYF.

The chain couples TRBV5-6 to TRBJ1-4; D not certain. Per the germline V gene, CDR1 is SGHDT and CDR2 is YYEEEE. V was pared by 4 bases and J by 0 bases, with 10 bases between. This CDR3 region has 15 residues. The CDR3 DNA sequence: TGTGCCAGCAGCCCGGGGAGGTCAACTAATGAAAAACTGTTTTTT. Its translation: CASSPGRSTNEKLFF.

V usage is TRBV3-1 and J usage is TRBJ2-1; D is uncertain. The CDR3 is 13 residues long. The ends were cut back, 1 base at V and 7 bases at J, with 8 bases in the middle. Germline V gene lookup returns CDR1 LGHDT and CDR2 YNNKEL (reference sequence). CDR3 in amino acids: CASSQVILNEQFF. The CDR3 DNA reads TGTGCCAGCAGCCAAGTTATTCTTAATGAGCAGTTCTTC.

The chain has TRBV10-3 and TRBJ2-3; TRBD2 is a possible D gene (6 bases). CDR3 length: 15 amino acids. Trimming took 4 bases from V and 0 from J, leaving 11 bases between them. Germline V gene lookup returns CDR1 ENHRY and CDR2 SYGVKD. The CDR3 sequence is CAISASGTSTDTQYF. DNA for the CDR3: TGTGCCATCAGTGCCTCAGGGACTAGCACAGATACGCAGTATTTT.

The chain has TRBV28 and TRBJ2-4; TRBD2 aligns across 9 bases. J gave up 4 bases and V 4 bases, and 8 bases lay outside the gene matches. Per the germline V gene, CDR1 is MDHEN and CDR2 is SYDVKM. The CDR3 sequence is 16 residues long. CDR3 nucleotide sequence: TGTGCCAGCAGTTCCATAGCGGGGGACGGTAAAAACATTCAGTACTTC. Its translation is CASSSIAGDGKNIQYF. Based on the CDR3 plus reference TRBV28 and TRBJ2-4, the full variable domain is DVKVTQSSRYLVKRTGEKVFLECVQDMDHENMFWYRQDPGLGLRLIYFSYDVKMKEKGDIPEGYSVSREKKERFSLILESASTNQTSMYLCASSSIAGDGKNIQYFGAGTRLSVL.

The CDR3 bases are TGTGCCAGCAGCAGAAGGGGACTAGCGGGGAGCACAGATACGCAGTATTTT. Encoded protein: CASSRRGLAGSTDTQYF. The chain couples TRBV7-2 to TRBJ2-3; 13 bases align to TRBD2. V lost 5 bases, J lost 0 bases, and 5 bases stayed unmatched. Germline CDR1 and CDR2: SGHTA and FQGNSA. The CDR3 has 17 amino acids. Supplemented by reference TRBV7-2 and TRBJ2-3, the full variable domain reads GAGVSQSPSNKVTEKGKDVELRCDPISGHTALYWYRQSLGQGLEFLIYFQGNSAPDKSGLPSDRFSAERTGGSVSTLTIQRTQQEDSAVYLCASSRRGLAGSTDTQYFGPGTRLTVL.

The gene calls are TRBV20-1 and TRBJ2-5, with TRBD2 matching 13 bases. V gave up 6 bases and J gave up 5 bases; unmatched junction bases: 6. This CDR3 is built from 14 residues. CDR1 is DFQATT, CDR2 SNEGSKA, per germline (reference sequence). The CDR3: CSAPGLAGLETQYF. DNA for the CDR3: TGCAGTGCGCCGGGACTAGCGGGGTTGGAGACCCAGTACTTC.

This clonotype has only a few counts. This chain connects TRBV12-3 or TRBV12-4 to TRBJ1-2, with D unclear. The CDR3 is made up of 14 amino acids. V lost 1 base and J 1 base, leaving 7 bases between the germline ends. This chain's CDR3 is CASSLGGINYGYTF. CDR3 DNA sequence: TGTGCCAGCAGTTTAGGCGGGATTAACTATGGCTACACCTTC.

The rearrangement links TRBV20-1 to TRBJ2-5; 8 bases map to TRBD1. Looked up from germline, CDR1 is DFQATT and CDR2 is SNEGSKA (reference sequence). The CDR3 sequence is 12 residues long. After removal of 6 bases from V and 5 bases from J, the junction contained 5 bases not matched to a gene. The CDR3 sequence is CSARQGWETQYF. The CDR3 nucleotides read TGCAGTGCGAGACAGGGGTGGGAGACCCAGTACTTC.

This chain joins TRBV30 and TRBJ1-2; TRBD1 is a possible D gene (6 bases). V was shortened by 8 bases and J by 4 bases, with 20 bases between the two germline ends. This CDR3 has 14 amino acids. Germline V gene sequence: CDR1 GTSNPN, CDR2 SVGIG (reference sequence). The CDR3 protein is CAGARQEFAYGYTF. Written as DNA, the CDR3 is TGTGCCGGTGCTCGACAGGAATTTGCCTATGGCTACACCTTC.

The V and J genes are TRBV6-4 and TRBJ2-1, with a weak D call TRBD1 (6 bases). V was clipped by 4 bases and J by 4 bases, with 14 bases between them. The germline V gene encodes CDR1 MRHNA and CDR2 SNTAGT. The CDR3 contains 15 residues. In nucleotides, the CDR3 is TGTGCCAGCAGTGCCCGAGTAGGGACATACAATGAGCAGTTCTTC. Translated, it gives CASSARVGTYNEQFF.

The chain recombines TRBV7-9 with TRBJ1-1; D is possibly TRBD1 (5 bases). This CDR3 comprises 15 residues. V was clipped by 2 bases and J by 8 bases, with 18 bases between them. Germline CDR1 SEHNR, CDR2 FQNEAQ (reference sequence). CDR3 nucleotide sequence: TGTGCCAGCAGCTTAACCTTGGGGCCGTCGGACGAAGCTTTCTTT. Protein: CASSLTLGPSDEAFF.

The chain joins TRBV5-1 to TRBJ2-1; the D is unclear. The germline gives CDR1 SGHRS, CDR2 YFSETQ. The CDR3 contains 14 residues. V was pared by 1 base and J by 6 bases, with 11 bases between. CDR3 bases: TGCGCCAGCAGCTTGAATGCTGGTGCCAATGAGCAGTTCTTC. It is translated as CASSLNAGANEQFF.

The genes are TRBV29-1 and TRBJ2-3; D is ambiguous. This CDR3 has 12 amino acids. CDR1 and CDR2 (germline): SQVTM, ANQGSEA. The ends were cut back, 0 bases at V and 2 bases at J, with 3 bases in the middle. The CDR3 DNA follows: TGCAGCGTTGAAGAGTTCACAGATACGCAGTATTTT. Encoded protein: CSVEEFTDTQYF.

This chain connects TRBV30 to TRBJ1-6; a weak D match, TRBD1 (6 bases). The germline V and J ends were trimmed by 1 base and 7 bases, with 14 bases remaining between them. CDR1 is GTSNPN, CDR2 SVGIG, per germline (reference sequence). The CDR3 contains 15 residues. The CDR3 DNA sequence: TGTGCCTGGAGTGCTTTGGGGGGCAGGAATTCACCCCTCCACTTT. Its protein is CAWSALGGRNSPLHF.

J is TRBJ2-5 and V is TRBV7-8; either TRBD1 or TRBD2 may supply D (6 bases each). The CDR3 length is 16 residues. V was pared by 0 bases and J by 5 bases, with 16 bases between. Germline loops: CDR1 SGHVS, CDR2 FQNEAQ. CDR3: CASSLALIGGPETQYF. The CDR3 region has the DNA TGTGCCAGCAGCTTAGCGCTTATTGGGGGGCCGGAGACCCAGTACTTC.

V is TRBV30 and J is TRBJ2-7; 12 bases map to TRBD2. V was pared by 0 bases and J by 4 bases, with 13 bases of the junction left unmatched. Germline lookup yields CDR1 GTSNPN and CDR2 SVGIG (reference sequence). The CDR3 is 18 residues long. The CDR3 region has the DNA TGTGCCTGGAGTGTACCCCAGCTAGCGGGGGGGCGATCATACGAGCAGTACTTC. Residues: CAWSVPQLAGGRSYEQYF.

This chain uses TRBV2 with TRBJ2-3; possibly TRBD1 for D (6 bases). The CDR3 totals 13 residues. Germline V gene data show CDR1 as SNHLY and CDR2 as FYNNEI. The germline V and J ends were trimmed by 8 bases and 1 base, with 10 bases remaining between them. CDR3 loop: CASSDRRTDTQYF. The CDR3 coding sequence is TGTGCCAGCTCTGACAGGCGCACAGATACGCAGTATTTT.

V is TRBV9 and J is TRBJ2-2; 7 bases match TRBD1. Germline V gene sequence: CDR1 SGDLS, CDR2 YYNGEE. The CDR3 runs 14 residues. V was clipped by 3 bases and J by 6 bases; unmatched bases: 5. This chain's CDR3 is CASSGQGNSGELFF. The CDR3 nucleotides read TGTGCCAGCAGCGGACAGGGTAATTCCGGGGAGCTGTTTTTT.

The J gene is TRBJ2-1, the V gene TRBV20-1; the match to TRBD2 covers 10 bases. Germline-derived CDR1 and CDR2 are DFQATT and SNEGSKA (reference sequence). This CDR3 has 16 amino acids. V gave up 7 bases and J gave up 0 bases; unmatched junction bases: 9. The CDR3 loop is CSVRAGGFSSYNEQFF. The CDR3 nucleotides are TGCAGTGTTCGAGCGGGGGGGTTTAGCTCCTACAATGAGCAGTTCTTC.

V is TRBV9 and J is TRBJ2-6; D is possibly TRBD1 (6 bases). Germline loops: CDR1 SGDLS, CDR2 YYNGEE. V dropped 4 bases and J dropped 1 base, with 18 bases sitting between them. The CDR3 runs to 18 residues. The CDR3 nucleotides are TGTGCCAGCAGCCCCCTCCCCAATACAGGGTCTGGGGCCAACGTCCTGACTTTC. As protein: CASSPLPNTGSGANVLTF.

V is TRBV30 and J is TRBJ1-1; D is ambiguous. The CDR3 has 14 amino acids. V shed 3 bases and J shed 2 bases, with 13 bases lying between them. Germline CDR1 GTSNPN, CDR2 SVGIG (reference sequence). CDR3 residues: CAWSLRRSNTEAFF. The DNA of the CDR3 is TGTGCCTGGAGCCTACGACGGAGCAACACTGAAGCTTTCTTT.

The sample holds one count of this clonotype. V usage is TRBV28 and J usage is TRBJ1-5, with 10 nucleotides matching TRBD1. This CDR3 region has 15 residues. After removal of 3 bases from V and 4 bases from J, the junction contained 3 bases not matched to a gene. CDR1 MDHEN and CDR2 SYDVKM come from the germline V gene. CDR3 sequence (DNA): TGTGCCAGCAGTTTGGGACAGGGGATGAATCAGCCCCAGCATTTT. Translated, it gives CASSLGQGMNQPQHF.